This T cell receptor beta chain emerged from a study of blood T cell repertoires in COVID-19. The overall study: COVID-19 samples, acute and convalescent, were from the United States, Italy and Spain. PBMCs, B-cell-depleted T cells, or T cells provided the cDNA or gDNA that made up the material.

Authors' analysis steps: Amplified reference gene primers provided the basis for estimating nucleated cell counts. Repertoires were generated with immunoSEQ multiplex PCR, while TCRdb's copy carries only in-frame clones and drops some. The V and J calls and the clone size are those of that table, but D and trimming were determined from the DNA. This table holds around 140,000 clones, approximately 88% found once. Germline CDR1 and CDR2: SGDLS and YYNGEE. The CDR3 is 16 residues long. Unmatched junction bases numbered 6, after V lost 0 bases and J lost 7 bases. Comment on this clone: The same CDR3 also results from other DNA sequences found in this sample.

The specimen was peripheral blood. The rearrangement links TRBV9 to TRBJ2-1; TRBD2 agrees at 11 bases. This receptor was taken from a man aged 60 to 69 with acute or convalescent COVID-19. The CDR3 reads CASSVGLAGGVNEQFF. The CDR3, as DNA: TGTGCCAGCAGCGTAGGTCTAGCGGGAGGTGTTAATGAGCAGTTCTTC.